The T cell receptor (beta chain) under discussion was sequenced for a study of CD8+ T cells in alopecia areata. On the study more broadly: The study gave treated patients oral tofacitinib at 5 to 10 mg twice daily. Treated patients received severity scores based on the percentage of scalp area affected.

RNA was extracted and reverse transcribed into cDNA as the sequencing template. The method was immunoSEQ multiplex PCR; TCRdb's version includes in-frame clones alone and lacks a portion of them. The table shows a few hundred thousand clones, with less than 45% occurring only once. This clone turned up a few times. The CDR3 loop spans 14 amino acids. V shed 0 bases and J shed 15 bases, with 19 bases lying between them. Germline values: CDR1 SGHRS, CDR2 YFSETQ. Documented treatment: oral pan-JAK inhibitor, 5-10 mg twice daily. The chain couples TRBV5-1 to TRBJ2-1, with D possibly matching TRBD2 (6 bases). The TCR originated in a human donor with alopecia areata. The sequencing used CD4+ T cells sorted from blood, collected at approximately week 36, from a patient treated with tofacitinib. CDR3 region: CASSLATGVVKAFF. For the CDR3, the DNA is TGCGCCAGCAGCTTGGCAACGGGGGTGGTTAAGGCGTTCTTC.